These T cell receptor beta chains were read from a single sample in a study of blood T cell repertoires in COVID-19. Repertoires were generated with immunoSEQ multiplex PCR, while TCRdb's copy carries only in-frame clones and drops some. The table lists 150,000 or so clones, around 85% of them singletons. Source material: peripheral blood. The receptor set was obtained from a human donor with acute or convalescent COVID-19. The donor label of this sample is uncertain. CDR3s include the opening cysteine and the closing phenylalanine or tryptophan. D genes are given only for firm matches. The size entry is marked missing in some rows and otherwise reads once, few, many or a size class.

d_gene,abundance,j_gene,v_gene,CDR3nt,CDR3aa
NA,NA,TRBJ2-5,TRBV24-1,TGTGCCACCAGTGATTTTTGGTCCACAGGAGGGTTTGAGACCCAGTACTTC,CATSDFWSTGGFETQYF
NA,NA,TRBJ1-1,TRBV10-3,TGTGCCATCAAACAACAAGGGGCGTACACTGAAGCTTTCTTT,CAIKQQGAYTEAFF
NA,NA,TRBJ1-4,TRBV9,TGTGCCAGCAGTGGGTCGGGGACTGCAGAAAAACTGTTTTTT,CASSGSGTAEKLFF
NA,NA,TRBJ1-2,TRBV3-1/TRBV3-2,TGTGCCAGCAGCCGTCAGGGCCTCTATGGCTACACCTTC,CASSRQGLYGYTF
NA,once,TRBJ1-2,TRBV6-5,TGTGCCAGCAGCCGGGACTTTTGGGATGGCTACACCTTC,CASSRDFWDGYTF
NA,NA,TRBJ1-1,TRBV3-1/TRBV3-2,TGTGCCAGCAGCCAAGATGAGGGAACAGGGTTTTGGAACACTGAAGCTTTCTTT,CASSQDEGTGFWNTEAFF
TRBD1,NA,TRBJ1-2,TRBV30,TGTGCCTGGGCCCCGGACAGGGTCTATGGCTACACCTTC,CAWAPDRVYGYTF
TRBD1,NA,TRBJ1-1,TRBV27,TGTGCCAGCAGTTTTAGACAGGGTAGAACAGTCGAAGCTTTCTTT,CASSFRQGRTVEAFF
NA,NA,TRBJ1-1,TRBV5-1,TGCGCCAGCAGTCCGACAGGCACTGAAGCTTTCTTT,CASSPTGTEAFF
NA,NA,TRBJ2-3,TRBV6-2/TRBV6-3,TGTGCCAGCAGTTACTCGGCCGGCACAGATACGCAGTATTTT,CASSYSAGTDTQYF
NA,NA,TRBJ1-2,TRBV5-1,TGCGCCAGCAGCTTGGATGACAGGAGGAGTGGCTACACCTTC,CASSLDDRRSGYTF